This T cell receptor beta chain was sequenced in a study of PD-1 blockade in classical Hodgkin lymphoma. Whole-study findings and limits: By C4D1, CD4+ diversity increased significantly, especially in complete responders.

Unmatched junction bases numbered 7, after V lost 1 base and J lost 7 bases. Germline V gene lookup returns CDR1 ENHRY and CDR2 SYGVKD. The CDR3 runs to 16 residues. With no exception, relapse followed autologous stem cell transplantation in all patients, and brentuximab vedotin exposure varied. Clones were read by immunoSEQ multiplex PCR, and TCRdb kept only the in-frame ones, dropping some. Altogether some 93,000 clones are present, about 88% being singletons, with the ten largest covering around a tenth. In the case of this clone: Antigen: not known.

The source was peripheral blood mononuclear cells (PBMCs), collected before the second cycle of nivolumab. The J gene is TRBJ2-7, the V gene TRBV10-3; TRBD2 matches 13 bases. The receptor was derived from a human donor with classical Hodgkin lymphoma. CDR3 sequence (DNA): TGTGCCATCAGTGAGTTCGGACTAGCGGGAGCAGGGGAGCAGTACTTC. Its protein product is CAISEFGLAGAGEQYF.